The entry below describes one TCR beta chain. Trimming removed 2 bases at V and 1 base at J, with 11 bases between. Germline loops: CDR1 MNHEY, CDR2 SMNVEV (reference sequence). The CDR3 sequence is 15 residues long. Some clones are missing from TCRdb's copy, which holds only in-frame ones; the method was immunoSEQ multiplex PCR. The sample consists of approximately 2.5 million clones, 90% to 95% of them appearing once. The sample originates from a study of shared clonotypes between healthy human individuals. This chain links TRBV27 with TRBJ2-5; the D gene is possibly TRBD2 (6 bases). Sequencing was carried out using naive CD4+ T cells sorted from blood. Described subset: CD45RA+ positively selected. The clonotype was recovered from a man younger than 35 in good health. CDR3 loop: CASSLTGTSQETQYF. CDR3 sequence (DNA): TGTGCCAGCAGTTTAACCGGGACTTCCCAAGAGACCCAGTACTTC.